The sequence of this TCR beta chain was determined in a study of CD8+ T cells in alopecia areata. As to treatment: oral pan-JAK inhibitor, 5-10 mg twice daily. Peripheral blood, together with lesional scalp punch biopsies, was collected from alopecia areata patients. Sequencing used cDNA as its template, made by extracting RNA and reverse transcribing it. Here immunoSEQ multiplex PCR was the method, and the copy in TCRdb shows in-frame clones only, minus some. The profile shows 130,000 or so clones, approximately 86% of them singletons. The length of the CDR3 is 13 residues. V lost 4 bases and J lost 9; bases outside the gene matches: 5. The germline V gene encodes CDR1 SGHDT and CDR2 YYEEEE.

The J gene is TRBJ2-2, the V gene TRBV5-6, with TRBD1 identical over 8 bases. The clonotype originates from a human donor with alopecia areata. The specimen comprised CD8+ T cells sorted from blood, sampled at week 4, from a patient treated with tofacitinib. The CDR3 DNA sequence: TGTGCCAGCAGCCGGACAGGGCCACGGGAGCTGTTTTTT. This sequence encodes CASSRTGPRELFF.